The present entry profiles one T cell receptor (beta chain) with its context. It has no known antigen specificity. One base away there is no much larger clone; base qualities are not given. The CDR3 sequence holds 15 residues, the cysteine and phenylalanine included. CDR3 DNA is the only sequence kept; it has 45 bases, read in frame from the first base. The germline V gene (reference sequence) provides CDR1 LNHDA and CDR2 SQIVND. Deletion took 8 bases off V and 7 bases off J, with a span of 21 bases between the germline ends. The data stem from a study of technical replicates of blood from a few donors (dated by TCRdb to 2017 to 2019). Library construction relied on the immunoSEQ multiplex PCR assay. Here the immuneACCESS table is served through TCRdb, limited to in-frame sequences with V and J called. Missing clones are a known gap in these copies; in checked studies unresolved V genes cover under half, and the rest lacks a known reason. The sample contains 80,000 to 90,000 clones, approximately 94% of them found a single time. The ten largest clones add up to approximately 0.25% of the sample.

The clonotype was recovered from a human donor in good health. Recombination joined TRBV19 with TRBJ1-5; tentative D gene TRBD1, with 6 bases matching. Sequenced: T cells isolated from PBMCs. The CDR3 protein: CASRTTAQGTQPQHF. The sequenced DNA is TGTGCCAGTCGAACCACGGCACAGGGAACCCAGCCCCAGCATTTT.